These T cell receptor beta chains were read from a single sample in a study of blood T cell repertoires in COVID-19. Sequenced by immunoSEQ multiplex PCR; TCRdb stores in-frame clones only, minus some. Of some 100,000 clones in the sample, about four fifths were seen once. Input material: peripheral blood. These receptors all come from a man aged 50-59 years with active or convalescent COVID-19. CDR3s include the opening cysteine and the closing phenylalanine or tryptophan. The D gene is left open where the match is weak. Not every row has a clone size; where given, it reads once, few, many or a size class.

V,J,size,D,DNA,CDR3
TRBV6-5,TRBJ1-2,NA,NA,TGTGCCACCCAGGGGTATTATGGCTACACCTTC,CATQGYYGYTF
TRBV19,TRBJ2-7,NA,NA,TGTGCCAGTACCGCTTCGACAGGCTCCTACGAGCAGTACTTC,CASTASTGSYEQYF
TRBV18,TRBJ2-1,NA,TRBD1,TGTGCCAGCTCACAACGGACAGGCTCCTACAATGAGCAGTTCTTC,CASSQRTGSYNEQFF
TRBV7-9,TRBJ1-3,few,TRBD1,TGTGCCAGCAGCCCGAGAGGGACAGCCTCTGGAAACACCATATATTTT,CASSPRGTASGNTIYF
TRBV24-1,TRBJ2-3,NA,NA,TGTGCCACCAGTGATGCCGGTATGTCGGGGGTCGGAGATACGCAGTATTTT,CATSDAGMSGVGDTQYF
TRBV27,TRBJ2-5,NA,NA,TGTGCCAGCAGTAAATCGCCAGGGGCCCAAGAGACCCAGTACTTC,CASSKSPGAQETQYF
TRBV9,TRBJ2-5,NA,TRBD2,TGTGCCAGCAGCGCCGGACTAGCGGTTCAAGAGACCCAGTACTTC,CASSAGLAVQETQYF
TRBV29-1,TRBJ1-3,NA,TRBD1,TGCAGCGTCGTGACAGGGGCCGACACCATATATTTT,CSVVTGADTIYF
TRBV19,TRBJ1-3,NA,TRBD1,TGTGCCGTGCGCACCGGGACAGCTGCCGGAAACACCATATATTTT,CAVRTGTAAGNTIYF
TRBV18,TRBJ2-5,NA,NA,TGTGCCAGCTCACCTATGGAGTGGGTTCAAGAGACCCAGTACTTC,CASSPMEWVQETQYF
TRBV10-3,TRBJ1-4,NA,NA,TGTGCCATCAGAGGGGCCTATAATGAAAAACTGTTTTTT,CAIRGAYNEKLFF
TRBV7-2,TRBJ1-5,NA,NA,TGTGCCAGCAGCTTAGTCGGGGGCAATCAGCCCCAGCATTTT,CASSLVGGNQPQHF
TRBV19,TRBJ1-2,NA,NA,TGTGCCAGTAGTATGGCGGGATCATATGGCTACACCTTC,CASSMAGSYGYTF
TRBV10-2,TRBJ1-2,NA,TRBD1,TGCGCCAGCAACGGAATGACAGGGGGAGGCTACACCTTC,CASNGMTGGGYTF
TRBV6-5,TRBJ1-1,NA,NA,TGTGCCAGCAGCCAGAGGACAGTTATTAACACTGAAGCTTTCTTT,CASSQRTVINTEAFF
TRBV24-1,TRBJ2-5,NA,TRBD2,TGTGCCACCAGTGGTGGGGGGGAAGAGACCCAGTACTTC,CATSGGGEETQYF
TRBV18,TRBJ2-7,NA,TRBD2,TGTGCCAGCTCACCACAGGGCCAGCGGGAGGAGCAGTACTTC,CASSPQGQREEQYF
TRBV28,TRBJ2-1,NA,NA,TGTGCCAGCAGTTTATGGGTCGGGGAGCAGTTCTTC,CASSLWVGEQFF
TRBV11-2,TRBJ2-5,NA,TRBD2,TGTGCCAGCAGCTTAATCCCCGGGCTAGCGGGGGGGCAGAAGACCCAGTACTTC,CASSLIPGLAGGQKTQYF
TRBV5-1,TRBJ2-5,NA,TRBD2,TGCGCCAGCAGCTTGGCCGGGACTAACTGGGAGACCCAGTACTTC,CASSLAGTNWETQYF
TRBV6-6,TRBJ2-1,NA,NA,TGTGCCAGCACTATTACCCCAAAAGGGGGCAATGAGCAGTTCTTC,CASTITPKGGNEQFF
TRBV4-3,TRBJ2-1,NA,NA,TGCGCCAGCAGCCAAGCTGTGGGGAGCTCCTACAATGAGCAGTTCTTC,CASSQAVGSSYNEQFF
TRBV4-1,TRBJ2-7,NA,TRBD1,TGCGCCAGCAGCCGATCAACTCCGGGACAGGGGATCGGCGAGCAGTACTTC,CASSRSTPGQGIGEQYF
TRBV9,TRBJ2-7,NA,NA,TGTGCCAGCAGCTCCCGGCAGGAAACCTACGAGCAGTACTTC,CASSSRQETYEQYF
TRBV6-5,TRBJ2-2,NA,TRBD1,TGTGCCATCGAAACAGGGGGCCGCACCGGGGAGCTGTTTTTT,CAIETGGRTGELFF
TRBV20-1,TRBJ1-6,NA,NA,TGCAGTGCTAGTAGACAGAATTCACCCCTCCACTTT,CSASRQNSPLHF
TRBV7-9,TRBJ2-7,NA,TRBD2,TGTGCCAGCAGCTCGACAACCGGGACTAGCGGGGGGGCGTACGAGCAGTACTTC,CASSSTTGTSGGAYEQYF